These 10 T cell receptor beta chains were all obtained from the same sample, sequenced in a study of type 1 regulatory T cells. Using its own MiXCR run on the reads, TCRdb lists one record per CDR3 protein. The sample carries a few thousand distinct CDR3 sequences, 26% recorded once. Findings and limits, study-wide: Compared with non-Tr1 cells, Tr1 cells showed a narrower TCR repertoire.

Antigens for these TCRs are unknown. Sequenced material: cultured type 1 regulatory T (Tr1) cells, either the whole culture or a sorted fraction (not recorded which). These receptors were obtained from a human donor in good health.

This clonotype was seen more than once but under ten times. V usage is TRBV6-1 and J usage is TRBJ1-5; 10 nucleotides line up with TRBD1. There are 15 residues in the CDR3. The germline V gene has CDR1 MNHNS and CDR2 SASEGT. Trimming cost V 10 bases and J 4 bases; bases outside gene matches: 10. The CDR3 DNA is TGTGCCACCGGGCCCCAGGACAGGGGGAATCAGCCCCAGCATTTT. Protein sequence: CATGPQDRGNQPQHF.

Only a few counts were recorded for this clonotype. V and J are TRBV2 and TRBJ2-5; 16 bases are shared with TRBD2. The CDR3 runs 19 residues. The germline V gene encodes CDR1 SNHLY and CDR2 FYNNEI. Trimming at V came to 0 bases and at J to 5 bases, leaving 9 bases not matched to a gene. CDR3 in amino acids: CASSEALGTSGGARETQYF. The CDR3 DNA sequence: TGTGCCAGCAGTGAAGCGCTTGGGACTAGCGGGGGGGCTCGGGAGACCCAGTACTTC.

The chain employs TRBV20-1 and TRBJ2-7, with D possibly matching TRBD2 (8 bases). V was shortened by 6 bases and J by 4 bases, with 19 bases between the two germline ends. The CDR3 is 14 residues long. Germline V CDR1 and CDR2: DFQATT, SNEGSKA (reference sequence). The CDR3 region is CSAYPGGGTYEQYF. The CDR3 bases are TGCAGTGCCTACCCGGGAGGGGGCACTTACGAGCAGTACTTC.

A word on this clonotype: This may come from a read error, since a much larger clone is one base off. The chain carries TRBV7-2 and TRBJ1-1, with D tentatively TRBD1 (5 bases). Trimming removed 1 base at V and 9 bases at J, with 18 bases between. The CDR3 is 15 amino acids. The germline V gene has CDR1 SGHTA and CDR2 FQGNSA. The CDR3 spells CASSLVQGGISKAFF. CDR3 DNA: TGTGCCAGCAGCTTAGTCCAGGGAGGTATCTCTAAAGCTTTCTTT.

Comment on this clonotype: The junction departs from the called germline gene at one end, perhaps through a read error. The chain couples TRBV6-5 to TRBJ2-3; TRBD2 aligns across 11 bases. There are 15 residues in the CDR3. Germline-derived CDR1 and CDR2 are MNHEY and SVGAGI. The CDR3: CASRYGTSGTDTRYF. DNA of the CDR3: TGTGCCAGCAGATACGGGACTAGCGGTACAGATACGCGGTATTTT.

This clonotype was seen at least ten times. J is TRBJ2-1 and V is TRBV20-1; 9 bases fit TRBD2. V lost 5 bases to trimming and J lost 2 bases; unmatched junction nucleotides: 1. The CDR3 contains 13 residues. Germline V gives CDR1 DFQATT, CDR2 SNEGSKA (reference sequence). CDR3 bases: TGCAGTGCTCGGACTAGCGCCTACAATGAGCAGTTCTTC. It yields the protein CSARTSAYNEQFF.

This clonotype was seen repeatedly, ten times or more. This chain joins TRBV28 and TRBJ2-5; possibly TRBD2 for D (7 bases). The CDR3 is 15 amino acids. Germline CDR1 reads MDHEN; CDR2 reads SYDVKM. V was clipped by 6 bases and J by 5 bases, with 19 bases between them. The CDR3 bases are TGTGCCAGCAGACCTACAGGGAGGGGAACGGAGACCCAGTACTTC. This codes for CASRPTGRGTETQYF.

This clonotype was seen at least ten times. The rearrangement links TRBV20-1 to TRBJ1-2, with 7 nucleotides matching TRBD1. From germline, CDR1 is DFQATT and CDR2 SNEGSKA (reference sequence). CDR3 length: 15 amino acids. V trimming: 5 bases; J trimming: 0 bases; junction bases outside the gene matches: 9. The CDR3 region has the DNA TGCAGTGCTCCTAGGACAGGCGCTACTAACTATGGCTACACCTTC. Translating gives CSAPRTGATNYGYTF.

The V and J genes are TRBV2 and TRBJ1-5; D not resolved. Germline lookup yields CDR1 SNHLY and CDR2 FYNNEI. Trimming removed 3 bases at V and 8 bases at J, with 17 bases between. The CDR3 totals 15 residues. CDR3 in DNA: TGTGCCAGCAGTGATAACCAGGTTAAAAATAAGCCCCAGCATTTT. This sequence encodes CASSDNQVKNKPQHF.

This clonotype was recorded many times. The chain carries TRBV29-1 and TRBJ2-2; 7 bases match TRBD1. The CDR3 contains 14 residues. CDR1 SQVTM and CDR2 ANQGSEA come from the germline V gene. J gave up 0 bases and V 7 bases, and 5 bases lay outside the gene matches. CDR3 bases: TGCAGCGCCGGACAGGAGACGAACACCGGGGAGCTGTTTTTT. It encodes CSAGQETNTGELFF.